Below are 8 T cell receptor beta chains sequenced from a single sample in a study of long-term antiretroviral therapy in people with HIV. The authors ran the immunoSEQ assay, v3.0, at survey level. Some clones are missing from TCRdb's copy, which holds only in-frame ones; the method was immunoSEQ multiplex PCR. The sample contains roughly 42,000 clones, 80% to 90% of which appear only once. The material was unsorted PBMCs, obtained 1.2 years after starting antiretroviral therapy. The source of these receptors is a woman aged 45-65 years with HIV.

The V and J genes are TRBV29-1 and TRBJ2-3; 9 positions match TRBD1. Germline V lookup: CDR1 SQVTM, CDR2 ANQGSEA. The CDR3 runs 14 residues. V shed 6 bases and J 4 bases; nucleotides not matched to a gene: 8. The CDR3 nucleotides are TGCAGCGTACGGGACAGGGTATCCCCAGATACGCAGTATTTT. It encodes CSVRDRVSPDTQYF.

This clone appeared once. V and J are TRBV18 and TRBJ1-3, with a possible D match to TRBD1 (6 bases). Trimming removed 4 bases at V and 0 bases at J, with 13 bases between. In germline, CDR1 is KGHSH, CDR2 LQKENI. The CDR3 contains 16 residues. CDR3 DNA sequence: TGTGCCAGCTCACGTGGACAGTTCAGCTCTGGAAACACCATATATTTT. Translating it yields CASSRGQFSSGNTIYF.

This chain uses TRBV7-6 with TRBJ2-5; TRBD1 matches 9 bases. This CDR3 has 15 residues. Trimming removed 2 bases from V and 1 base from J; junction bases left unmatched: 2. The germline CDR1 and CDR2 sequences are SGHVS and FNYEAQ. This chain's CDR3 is CASSLNRGPQETQYF. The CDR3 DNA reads TGTGCCAGCAGCTTAAACAGGGGGCCCCAAGAGACCCAGTACTTC.

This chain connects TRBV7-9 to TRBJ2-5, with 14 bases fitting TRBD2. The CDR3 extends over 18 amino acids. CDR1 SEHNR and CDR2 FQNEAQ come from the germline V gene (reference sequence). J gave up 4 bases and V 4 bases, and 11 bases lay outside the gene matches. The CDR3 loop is CASSYGLAGGLLGETQYF. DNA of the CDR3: TGTGCCAGCAGCTATGGACTAGCGGGGGGCTTATTGGGAGAGACCCAGTACTTC. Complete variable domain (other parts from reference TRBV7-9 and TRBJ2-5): DTGVSQNPRHKITKRGQNVTFRCDPISEHNRLYWYRQTLGQGPEFLTYFQNEAQLEKSRLLSDRFSAERPKGSFSTLEIQRTEQGDSAMYLCASSYGLAGGLLGETQYFGPGTRLLVL.

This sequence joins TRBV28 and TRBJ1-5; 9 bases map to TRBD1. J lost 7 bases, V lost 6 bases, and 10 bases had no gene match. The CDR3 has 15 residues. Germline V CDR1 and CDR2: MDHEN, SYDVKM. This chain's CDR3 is CASSANDRGEQPQHF. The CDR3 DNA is TGTGCCAGCAGCGCGAATGACAGGGGGGAACAGCCCCAGCATTTT.

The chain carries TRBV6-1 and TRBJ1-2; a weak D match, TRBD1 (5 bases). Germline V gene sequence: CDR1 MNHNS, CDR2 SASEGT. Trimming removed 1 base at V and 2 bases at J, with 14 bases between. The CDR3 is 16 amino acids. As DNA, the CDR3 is TGTGCCAGCAGTGAAGGGTGGGGCCTCCTAAACTATGGCTACACCTTC. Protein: CASSEGWGLLNYGYTF.

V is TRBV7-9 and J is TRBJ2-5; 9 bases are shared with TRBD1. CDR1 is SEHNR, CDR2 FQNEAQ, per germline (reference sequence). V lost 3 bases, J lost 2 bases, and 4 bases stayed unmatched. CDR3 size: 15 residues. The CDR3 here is CASSFAQGAQETQYF. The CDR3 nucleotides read TGTGCCAGCAGCTTCGCACAGGGGGCTCAAGAGACCCAGTACTTC.

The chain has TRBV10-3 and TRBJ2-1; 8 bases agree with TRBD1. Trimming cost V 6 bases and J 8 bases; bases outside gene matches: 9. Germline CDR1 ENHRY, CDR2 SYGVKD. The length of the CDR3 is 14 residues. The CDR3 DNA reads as TGTGCCATCAGGCAGGGGGCTGAATGGGATGAGCAGTTCTTC. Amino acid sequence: CAIRQGAEWDEQFF.